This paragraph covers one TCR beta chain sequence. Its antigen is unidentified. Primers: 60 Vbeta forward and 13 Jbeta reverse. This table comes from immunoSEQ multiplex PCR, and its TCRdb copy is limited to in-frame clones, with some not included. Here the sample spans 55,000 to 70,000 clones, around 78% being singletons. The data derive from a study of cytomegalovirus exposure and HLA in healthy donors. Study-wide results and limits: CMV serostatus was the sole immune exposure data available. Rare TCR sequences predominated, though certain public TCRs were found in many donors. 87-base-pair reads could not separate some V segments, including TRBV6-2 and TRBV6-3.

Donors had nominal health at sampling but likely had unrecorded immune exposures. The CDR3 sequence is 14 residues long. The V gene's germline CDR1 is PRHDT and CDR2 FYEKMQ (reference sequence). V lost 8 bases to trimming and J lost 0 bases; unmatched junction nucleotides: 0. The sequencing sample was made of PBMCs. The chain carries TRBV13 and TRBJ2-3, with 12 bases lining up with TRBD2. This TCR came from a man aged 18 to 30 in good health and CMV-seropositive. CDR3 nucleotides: TGTGCCAGCGGGACTAGCGGGAGCACAGATACGCAGTATTTT. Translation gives CASGTSGSTDTQYF.